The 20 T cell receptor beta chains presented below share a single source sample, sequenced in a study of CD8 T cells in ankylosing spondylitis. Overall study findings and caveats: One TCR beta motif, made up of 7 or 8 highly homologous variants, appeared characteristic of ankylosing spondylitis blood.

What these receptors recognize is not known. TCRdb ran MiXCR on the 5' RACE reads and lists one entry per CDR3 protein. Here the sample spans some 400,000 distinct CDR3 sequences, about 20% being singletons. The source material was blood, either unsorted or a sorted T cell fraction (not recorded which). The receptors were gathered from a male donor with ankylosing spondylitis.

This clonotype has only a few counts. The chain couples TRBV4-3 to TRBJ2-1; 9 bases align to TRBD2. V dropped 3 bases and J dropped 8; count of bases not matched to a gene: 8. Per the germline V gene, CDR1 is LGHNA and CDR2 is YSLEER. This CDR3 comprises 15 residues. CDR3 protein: CASSHGGRGGDEQFF. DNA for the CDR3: TGCGCCAGCAGCCACGGCGGGAGGGGAGGCGATGAGCAGTTCTTC.

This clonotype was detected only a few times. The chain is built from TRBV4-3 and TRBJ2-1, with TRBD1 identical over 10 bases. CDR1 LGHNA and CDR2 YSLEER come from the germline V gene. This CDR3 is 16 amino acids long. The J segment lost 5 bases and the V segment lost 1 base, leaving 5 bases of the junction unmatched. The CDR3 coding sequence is TGCGCCAGCAGCCAAGTAGGGACAGGGGTGAACAATGAGCAGTTCTTC. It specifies CASSQVGTGVNNEQFF.

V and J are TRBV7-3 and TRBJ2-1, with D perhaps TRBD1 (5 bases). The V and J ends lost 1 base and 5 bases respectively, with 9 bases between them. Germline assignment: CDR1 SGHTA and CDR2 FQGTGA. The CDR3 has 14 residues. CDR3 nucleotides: TGTGCCAGCAGCTTAAGGACAAACCACAATGAGCAGTTCTTC. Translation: CASSLRTNHNEQFF.

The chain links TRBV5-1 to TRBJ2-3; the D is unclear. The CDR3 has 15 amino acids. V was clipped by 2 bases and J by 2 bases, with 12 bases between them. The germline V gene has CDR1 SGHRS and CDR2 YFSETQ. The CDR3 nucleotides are TGCGCCAGCAGCTTATCTGGTCGCACCACAGATACGCAGTATTTT. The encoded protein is CASSLSGRTTDTQYF.

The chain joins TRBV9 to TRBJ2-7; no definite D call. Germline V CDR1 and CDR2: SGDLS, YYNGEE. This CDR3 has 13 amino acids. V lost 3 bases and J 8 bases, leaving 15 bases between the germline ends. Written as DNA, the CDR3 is TGTGCCAGCAGCGGAACCTCTTTCCACAAGCAGTACTTC. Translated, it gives CASSGTSFHKQYF. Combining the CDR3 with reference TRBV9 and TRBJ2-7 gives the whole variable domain DSGVTQTPKHLITATGQRVTLRCSPRSGDLSVYWYQQSLDQGLQFLIQYYNGEERAKGNILERFSAQQFPDLHSELNLSSLELGDSALYFCASSGTSFHKQYFGPGTRLTVT.

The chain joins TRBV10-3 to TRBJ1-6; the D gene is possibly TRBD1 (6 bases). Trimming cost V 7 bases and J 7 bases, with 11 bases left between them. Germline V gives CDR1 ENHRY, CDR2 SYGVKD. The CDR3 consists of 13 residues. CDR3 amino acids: CAINQGNNSPLHF. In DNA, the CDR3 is TGTGCCATCAATCAGGGGAACAATTCACCCCTCCACTTT.

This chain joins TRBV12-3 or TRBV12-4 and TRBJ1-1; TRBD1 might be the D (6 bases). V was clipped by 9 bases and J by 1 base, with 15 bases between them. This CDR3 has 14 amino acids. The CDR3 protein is CASCRQTGNTEAFF. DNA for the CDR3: TGTGCCAGTTGTCGGCAGACAGGGAACACTGAAGCTTTCTTT.

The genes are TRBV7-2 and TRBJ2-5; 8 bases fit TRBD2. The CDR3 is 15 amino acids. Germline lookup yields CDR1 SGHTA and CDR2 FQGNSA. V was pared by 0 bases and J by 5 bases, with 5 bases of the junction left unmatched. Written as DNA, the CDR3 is TGTGCCAGCAGCTTAGCAGCCGGGAGGGTTGAGACCCAGTACTTC. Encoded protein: CASSLAAGRVETQYF.

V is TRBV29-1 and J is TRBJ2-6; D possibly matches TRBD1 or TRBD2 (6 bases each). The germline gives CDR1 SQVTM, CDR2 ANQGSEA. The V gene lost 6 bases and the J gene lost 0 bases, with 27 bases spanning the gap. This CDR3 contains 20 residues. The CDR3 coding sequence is TGCAGCGTCTACGCCGGGGGCAGGCGTCCGGCAAGCTCTGGGGCCAACGTCCTGACTTTC. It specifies CSVYAGGRRPASSGANVLTF.

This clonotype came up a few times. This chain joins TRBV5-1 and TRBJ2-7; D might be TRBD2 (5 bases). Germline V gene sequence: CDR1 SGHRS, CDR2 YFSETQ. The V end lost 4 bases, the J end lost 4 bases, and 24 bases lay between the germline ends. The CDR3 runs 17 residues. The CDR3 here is CASSPQRTRRGTYEQYF. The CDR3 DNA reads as TGCGCCAGCAGCCCGCAACGGACTCGACGGGGTACTTACGAGCAGTACTTC. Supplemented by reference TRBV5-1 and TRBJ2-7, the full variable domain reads KAGVTQTPRYLIKTRGQQVTLSCSPISGHRSVSWYQQTPGQGLQFLFEYFSETQRNKGNFPGRFSGRQFSNSRSEMNVSTLELGDSALYLCASSPQRTRRGTYEQYFGPGTRLTVT.

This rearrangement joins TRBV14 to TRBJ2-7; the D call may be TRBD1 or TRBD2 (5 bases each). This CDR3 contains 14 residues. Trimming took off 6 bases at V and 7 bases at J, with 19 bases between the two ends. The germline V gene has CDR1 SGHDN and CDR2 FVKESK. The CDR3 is CASSPGPGPREQYF. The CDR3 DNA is TGTGCCAGCAGTCCGGGCCCGGGGCCGCGGGAGCAGTACTTC.

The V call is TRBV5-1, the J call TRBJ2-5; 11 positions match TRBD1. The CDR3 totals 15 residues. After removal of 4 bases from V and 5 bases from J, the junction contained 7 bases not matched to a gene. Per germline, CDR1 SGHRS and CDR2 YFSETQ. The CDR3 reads CASSPRTGGYETQYF. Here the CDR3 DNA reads TGCGCCAGCAGCCCGCGGACAGGGGGCTATGAGACCCAGTACTTC. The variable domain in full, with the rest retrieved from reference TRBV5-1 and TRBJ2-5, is KAGVTQTPRYLIKTRGQQVTLSCSPISGHRSVSWYQQTPGQGLQFLFEYFSETQRNKGNFPGRFSGRQFSNSRSEMNVSTLELGDSALYLCASSPRTGGYETQYFGPGTRLLVL.

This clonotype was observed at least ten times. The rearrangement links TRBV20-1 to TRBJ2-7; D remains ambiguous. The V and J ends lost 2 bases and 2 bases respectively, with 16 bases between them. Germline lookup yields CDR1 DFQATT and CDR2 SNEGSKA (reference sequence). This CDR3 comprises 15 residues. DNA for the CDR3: TGCAGTGCTAGACCTCCCTCGACTGGCCCCTACGAGCAGTACTTC. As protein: CSARPPSTGPYEQYF.

The CDR3 bases are TGTGCCAGCAGCTTAGAGGCAGGGCGGTACAATGAGCAGTTCTTC. Translated, it gives CASSLEAGRYNEQFF. The chain couples TRBV7-9 to TRBJ2-1, with a weak D call TRBD1 (5 bases). This CDR3 contains 15 residues. Per germline, CDR1 SEHNR and CDR2 FQNEAQ (reference sequence). V was trimmed by 1 base and J by 4 bases, leaving 11 bases between them.

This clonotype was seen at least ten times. The DNA of the CDR3 is TGTGCCAGCAGCGTACTAGGGGGCTCTGAAGCTTTCTTT. Protein product: CASSVLGGSEAFF. The chain employs TRBV9 and TRBJ1-1; 7 bases line up with TRBD1. Germline V gene lookup returns CDR1 SGDLS and CDR2 YYNGEE. This CDR3 is 13 amino acids long. V was clipped by 1 base and J by 6 bases; unmatched bases: 3.

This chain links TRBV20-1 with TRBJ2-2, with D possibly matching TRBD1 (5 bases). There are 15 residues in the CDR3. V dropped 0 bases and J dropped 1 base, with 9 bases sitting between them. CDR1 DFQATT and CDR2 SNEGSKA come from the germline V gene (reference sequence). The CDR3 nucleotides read TGCAGTGCTAGAGATACAGGAAAGAACACCGGGGAGCTGTTTTTT. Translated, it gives CSARDTGKNTGELFF.

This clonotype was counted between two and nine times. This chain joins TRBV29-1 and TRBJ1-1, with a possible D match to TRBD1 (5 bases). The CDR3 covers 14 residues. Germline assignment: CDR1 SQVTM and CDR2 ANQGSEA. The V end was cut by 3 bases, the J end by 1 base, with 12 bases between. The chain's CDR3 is CSVEGGMRNTEAFF. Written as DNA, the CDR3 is TGCAGCGTTGAGGGGGGAATGAGGAACACTGAAGCTTTCTTT.

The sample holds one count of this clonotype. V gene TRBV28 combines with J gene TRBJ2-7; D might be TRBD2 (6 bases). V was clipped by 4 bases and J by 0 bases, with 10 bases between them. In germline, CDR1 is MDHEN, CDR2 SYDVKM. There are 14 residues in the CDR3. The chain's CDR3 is CASSYQDYSYEQYF. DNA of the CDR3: TGTGCCAGCAGTTACCAGGACTACTCCTACGAGCAGTACTTC.

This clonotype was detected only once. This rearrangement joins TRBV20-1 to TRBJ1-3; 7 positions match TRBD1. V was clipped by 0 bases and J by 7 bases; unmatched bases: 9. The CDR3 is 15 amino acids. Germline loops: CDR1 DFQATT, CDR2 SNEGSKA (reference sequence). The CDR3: CSARDQTGNRNTIYF. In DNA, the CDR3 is TGCAGTGCTAGAGATCAGACAGGGAATCGGAACACCATATATTTT.

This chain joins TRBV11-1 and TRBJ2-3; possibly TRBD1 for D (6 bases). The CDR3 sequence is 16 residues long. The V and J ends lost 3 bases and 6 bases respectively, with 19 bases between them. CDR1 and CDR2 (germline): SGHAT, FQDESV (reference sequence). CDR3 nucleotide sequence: TGTGCCAGCAGCTTCGACCCCCTTCACCAGGGGGATACGCAGTATTTT. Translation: CASSFDPLHQGDTQYF.